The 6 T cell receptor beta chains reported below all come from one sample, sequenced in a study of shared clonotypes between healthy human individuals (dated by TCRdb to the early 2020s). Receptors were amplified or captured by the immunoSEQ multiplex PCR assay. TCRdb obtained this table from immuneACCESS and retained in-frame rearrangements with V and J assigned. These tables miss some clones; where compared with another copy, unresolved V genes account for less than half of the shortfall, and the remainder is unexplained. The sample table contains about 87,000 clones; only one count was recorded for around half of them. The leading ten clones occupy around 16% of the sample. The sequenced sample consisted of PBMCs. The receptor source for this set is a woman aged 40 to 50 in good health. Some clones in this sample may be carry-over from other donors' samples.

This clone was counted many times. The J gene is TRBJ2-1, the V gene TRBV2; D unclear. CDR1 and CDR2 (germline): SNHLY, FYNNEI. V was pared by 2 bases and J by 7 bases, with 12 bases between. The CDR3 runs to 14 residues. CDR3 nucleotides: TGTGCCAGCAGTGAACAATCCTACGGGAATGAGCAGTTCTTC. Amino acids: CASSEQSYGNEQFF.

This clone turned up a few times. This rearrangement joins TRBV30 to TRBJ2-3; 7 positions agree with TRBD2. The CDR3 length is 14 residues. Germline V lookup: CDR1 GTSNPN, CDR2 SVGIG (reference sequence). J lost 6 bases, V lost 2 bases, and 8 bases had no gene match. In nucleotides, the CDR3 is TGTGCCTGGAGTAGTGGCGGGAGCCAGGATACGCAGTATTTT. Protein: CAWSSGGSQDTQYF. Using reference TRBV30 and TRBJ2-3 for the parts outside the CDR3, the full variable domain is SQTIHQWPATLVQPVGSPLSLECTVEGTSNPNLYWYRQAAGRGLQLLFYSVGIGQISSEVPQNLSASRPQDRQFILSSKKLLLSDSGFYLCAWSSGGSQDTQYFGPGTRLTVL.

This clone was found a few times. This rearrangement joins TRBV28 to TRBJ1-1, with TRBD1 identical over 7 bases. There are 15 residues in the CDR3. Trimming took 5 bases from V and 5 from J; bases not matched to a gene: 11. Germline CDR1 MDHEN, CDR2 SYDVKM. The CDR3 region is CASSALTGWGTEAFF. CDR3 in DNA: TGTGCCAGCAGTGCTCTGACAGGGTGGGGAACTGAAGCTTTCTTT.

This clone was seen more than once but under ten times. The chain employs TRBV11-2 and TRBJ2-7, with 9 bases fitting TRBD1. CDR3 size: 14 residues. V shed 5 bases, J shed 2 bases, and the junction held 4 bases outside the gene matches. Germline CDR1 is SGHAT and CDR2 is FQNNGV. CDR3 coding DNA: TGTGCCAGCAGCCGGGACAGGGCCGCCTACGAGCAGTACTTC. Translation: CASSRDRAAYEQYF.

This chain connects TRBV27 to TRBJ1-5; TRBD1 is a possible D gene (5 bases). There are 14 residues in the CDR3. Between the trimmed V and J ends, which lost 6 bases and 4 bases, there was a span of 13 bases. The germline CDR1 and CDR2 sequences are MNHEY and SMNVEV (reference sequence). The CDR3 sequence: CASRPGLDNQPQHF. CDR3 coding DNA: TGTGCCAGCAGACCGGGACTTGATAATCAGCCCCAGCATTTT.

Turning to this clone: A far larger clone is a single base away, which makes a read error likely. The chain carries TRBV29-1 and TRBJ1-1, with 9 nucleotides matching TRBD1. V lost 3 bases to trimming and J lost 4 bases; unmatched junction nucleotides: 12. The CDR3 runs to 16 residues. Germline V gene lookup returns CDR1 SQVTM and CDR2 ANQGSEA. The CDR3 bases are TGCAGCGTTGAGGACAGGGGCCGATTCGTGAGCACTGAAGCTTTCTTT. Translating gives CSVEDRGRFVSTEAFF.